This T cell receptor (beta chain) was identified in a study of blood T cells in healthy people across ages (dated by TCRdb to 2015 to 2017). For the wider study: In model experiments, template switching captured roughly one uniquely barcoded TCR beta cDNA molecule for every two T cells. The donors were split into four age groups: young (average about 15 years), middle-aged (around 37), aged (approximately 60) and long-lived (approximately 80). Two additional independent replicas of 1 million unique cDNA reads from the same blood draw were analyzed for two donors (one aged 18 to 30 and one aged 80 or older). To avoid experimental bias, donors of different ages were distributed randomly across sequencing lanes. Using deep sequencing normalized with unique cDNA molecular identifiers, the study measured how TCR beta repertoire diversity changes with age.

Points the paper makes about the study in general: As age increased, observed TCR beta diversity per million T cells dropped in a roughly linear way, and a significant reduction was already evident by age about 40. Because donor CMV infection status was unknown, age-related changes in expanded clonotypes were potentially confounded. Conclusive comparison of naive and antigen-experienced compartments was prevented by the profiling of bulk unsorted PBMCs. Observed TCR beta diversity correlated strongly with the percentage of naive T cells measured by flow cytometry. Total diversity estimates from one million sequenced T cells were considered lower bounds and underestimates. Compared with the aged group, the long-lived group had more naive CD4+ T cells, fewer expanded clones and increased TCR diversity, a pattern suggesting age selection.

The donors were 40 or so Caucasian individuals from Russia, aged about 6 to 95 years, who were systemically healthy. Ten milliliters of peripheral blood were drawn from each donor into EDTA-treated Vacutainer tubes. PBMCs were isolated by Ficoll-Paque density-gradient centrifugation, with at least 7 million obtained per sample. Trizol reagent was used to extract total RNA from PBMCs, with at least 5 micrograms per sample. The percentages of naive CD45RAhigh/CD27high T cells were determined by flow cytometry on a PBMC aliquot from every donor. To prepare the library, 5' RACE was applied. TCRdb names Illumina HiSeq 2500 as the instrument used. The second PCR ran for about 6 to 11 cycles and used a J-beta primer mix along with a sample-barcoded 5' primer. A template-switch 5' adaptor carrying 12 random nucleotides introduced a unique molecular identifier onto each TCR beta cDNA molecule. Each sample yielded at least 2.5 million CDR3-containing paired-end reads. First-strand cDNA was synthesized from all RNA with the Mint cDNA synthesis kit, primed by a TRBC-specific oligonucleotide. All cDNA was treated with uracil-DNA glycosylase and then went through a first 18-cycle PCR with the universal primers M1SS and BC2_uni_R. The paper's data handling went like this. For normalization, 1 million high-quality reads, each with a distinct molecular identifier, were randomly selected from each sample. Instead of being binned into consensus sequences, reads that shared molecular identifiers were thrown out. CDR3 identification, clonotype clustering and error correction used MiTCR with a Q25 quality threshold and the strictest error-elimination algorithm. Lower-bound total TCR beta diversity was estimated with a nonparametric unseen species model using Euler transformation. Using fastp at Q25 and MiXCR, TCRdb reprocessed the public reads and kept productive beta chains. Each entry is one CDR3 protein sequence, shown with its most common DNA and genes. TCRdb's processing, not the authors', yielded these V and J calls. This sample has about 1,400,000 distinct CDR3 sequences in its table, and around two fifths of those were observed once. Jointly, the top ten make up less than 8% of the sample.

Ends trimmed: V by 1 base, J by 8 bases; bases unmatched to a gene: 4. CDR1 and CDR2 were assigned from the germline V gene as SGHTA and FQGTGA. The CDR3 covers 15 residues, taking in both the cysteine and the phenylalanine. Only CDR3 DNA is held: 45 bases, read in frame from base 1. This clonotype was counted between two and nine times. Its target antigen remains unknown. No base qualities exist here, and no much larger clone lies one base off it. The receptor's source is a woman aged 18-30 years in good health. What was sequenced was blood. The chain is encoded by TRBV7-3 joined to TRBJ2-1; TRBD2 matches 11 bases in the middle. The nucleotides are TGTGCCAGCAGCTTAAGTAGCGGGGGGGCCGATGAGCAGTTCTTC. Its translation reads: CASSLSSGGADEQFF.